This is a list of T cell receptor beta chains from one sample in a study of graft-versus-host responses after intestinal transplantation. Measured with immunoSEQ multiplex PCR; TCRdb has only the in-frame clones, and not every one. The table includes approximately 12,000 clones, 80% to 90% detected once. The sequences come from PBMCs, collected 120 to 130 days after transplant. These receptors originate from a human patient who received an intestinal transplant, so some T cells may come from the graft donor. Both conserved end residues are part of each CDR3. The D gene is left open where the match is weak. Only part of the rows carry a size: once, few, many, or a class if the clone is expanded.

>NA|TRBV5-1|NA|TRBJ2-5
TGCGCCAGCAGCCCAAGACAGGAAGAGACCCAGTACTTC
CASSPRQEETQYF
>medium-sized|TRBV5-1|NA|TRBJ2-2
TGCGCCAGCAGCTTGTGGCCCGGGGAGCTGTTTTTT
CASSLWPGELFF
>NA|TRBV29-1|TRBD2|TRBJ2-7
TGCAGCGTTGGTTGGACTAGTTCCGAGCAGTACTTC
CSVGWTSSEQYF
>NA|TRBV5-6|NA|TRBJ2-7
TGTGCCAGCAGCTTGGACAGAGCCTACGAGCAGTACTTC
CASSLDRAYEQYF
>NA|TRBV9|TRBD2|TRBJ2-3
TGTGCCAGCAGCGTAGTCGGGGGGAGCACAGATACGCAGTATTTT
CASSVVGGSTDTQYF
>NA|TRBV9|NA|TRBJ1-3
TGTGCCAGCAGCGTAGCTGGGGGGCCTGGAAACACCATATATTTT
CASSVAGGPGNTIYF
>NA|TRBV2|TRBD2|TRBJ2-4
TGTGCCAGCAGGGGGGGGGCCAAAAACATTCAGTACTTC
CASRGGAKNIQYF
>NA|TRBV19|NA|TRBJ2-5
TGTGCCAGTAGTATAGATGGAGGGCCCCGGGAGACCCAGTACTTC
CASSIDGGPRETQYF
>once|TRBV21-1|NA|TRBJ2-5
TGTGCCAGCAGCAAAGGGTCCGAACTAGCGGCCTTACAAGAGACCCAGTACTTC
CASSKGSELAALQETQYF
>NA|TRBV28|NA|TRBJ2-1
TGTGGGGTAGCGGAGTACAATGAGCAGTTCTTC
CGVAEYNEQFF
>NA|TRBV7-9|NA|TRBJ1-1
TGTGCCAGCAGCTTAAGGGGGGACCCCAACACTGAAGCTTTCTTT
CASSLRGDPNTEAFF
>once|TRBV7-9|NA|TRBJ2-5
TGTGCCAGCTCGTATCGCGGGCGGGACCAAGAGACCCAGTACTTC
CASSYRGRDQETQYF
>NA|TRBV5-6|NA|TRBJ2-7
TGTGCCAGCAGCCGGACTCTCTCCTACGAGCAGTACTTC
CASSRTLSYEQYF
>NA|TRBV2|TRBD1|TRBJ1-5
TGTGCCAGCAGTCTCGAGAGGACAGGGAGTTCGCAGCCCCAGCATTTT
CASSLERTGSSQPQHF
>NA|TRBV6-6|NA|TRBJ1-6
TGTGCCAGCACCGAAAAGGGTATGAATTCACCCCTCCACTTT
CASTEKGMNSPLHF
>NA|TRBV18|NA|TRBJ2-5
TGTGCCAGCTCACCTAATTTGGGTACCCTCGAGACCCAGTACTTC
CASSPNLGTLETQYF
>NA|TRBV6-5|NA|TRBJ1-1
TGTGCCAGCAGTTACCAGAACACTGAAGCTTTCTTT
CASSYQNTEAFF
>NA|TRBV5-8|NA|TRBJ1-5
TGTGCCAGCAGCCCGGCGGGTCGGAGCAATCAGCCCCAGCATTTT
CASSPAGRSNQPQHF
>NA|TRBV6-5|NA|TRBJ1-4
TGTGCCAGCAGTTACCGGCTCGGGGAACTGTTTTTT
CASSYRLGELFF
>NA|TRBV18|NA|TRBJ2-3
TGTGCCAGCTCGGGGGTCGGGAGCACAGATACGCAGTATTTT
CASSGVGSTDTQYF
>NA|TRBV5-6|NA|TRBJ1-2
TGTGCCAGCAGCTTGGAGGGGAACTATGGCTACACCTTC
CASSLEGNYGYTF
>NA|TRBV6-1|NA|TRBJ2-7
TGTGCCAGCAAGAACTCCGGGACGGCCTACGAGCAGTACTTC
CASKNSGTAYEQYF
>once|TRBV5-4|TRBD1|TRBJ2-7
TGTGCCAGCAGCTCCGGGACAGGGGGCTACGAGCAGTACTTC
CASSSGTGGYEQYF
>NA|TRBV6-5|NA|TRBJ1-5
TGTGCCAGCAGTTACATCTCCGCGCAGCCCCAGCATTTT
CASSYISAQPQHF
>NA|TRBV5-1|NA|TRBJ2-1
TGCGCCAGCAGCTTGGTGGTGGGAGCTTCGTGGGAGCAGTTCTTC
CASSLVVGASWEQFF
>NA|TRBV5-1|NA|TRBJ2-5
TGCGCCAGCAGCTTGGCCCTCCAAGAGACCCAGTACTTC
CASSLALQETQYF
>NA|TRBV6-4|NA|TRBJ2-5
TGTGCCAGCAGTGAGAACGAACAAGAGACCCAGTACTTC
CASSENEQETQYF
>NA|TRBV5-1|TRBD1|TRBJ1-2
TGCGCCAGCAGCTTGGAAGTGACAGGGGACTATGGCTACACCTTC
CASSLEVTGDYGYTF
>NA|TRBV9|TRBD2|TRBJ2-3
TGTGCCAGCAGCGTCGGACTAGCGCCCACAGATACGCAGTATTTT
CASSVGLAPTDTQYF
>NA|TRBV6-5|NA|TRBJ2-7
TGTGCCAGCAGTTACGCCCTGGGATCCTACGAGCAGTACTTC
CASSYALGSYEQYF
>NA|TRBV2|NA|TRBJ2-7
TGTGCCAGCAGTTCCCCGGCCGCCTACGAGCAGTACTTC
CASSSPAAYEQYF
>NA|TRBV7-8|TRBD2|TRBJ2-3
TGTGCCAGCAGCTTAGATCCCCCGGGACTAGCCAGAGGGGATACGCAGTATTTT
CASSLDPPGLARGDTQYF
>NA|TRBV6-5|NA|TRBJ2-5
TGTGCCAGCAGTTCCTTGGCGGTCATACTAGGAGAGACCCAGTACTTC
CASSSLAVILGETQYF
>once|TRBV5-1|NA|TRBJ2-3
TGCGCCAGCAGCCAGCCCGCTAGAACGCAGTATTTT
CASSQPARTQYF
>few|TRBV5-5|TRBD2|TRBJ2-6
TGTGCCAGCGAAACTAGCGGGGTATCTGGGGCCAACGTCCTGACTTTC
CASETSGVSGANVLTF
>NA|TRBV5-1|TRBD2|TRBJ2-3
TGCGCCAGCAGCCTTGGGACTAGCGGGAGATGGGATACGCAGTATTTT
CASSLGTSGRWDTQYF
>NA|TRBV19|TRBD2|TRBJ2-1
TGTGCCAGTACCTTTTCCCTAGCGGGGTTTAATGAGCAGTTCTTC
CASTFSLAGFNEQFF
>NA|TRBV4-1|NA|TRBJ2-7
TGCGCCAGCAGCCAAGCCCCGTACTCCTACGAGCAGTACTTC
CASSQAPYSYEQYF
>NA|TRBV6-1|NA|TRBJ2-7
TGTGCCAGCAGTGGGAGGACAGCGAAAAGCTCCTACGAGCAGTACTTC
CASSGRTAKSSYEQYF
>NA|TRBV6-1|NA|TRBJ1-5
TGTGCCAGCAGACAGGTTTATAGCAATCAGCCCCAGCATTTT
CASRQVYSNQPQHF
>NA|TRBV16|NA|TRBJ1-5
TGTGCCAGCAGCCAATTCTCTATTTTCGCCTTGCATTTT
CASSQFSIFALHF
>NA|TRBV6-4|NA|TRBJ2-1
TGTGCCAGCAGTGCGGGAGATACACACAATGAGCAGTTCTTC
CASSAGDTHNEQFF
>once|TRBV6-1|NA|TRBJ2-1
TGTGCCAGCAACCCCGGGGAACCCTACAATGAGCAGTTCTTC
CASNPGEPYNEQFF
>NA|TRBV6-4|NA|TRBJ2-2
TGTGCCAGCAGTGACAGGGGCCACGGGGAGCTGTTTTTT
CASSDRGHGELFF
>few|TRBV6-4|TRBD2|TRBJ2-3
TGTGCCAGCAGTGACTCGAATAGCGGGGGGGATACGCAGTATTTT
CASSDSNSGGDTQYF
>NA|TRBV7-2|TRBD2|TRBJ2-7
TGTGCCAGCAGCTTTACTAGCGGAGGTTACGAGCAGTACTTC
CASSFTSGGYEQYF
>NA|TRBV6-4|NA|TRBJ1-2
TGTGCCAGCAGTGACTCCGACAGTGGCTATGGCTACACCTTC
CASSDSDSGYGYTF